This entry describes one TCR beta chain. Its antigen is as yet unknown. This sample was taken from a study of a mutant IDH1 vaccine in newly diagnosed glioma. Study findings and constraints: Vaccine-induced responses were seen in 93.3% of patients, spanning several MHC alleles. Pseudoprogression looked unconnected to shifts in top peripheral T cell clonotypes.

Here immunoSEQ multiplex PCR was the method, and the copy in TCRdb shows in-frame clones only, minus some. The sample includes about 46,000 clones, roughly 85% of them seen just once. Noted time point: baseline, week 1 (first vaccination visit). This sample's treatment: pre-vaccination baseline after standard-of-care therapy. Germline lookup yields CDR1 SEHNR and CDR2 FQNEAQ (reference sequence). V was clipped by 2 bases and J by 0 bases, with 20 bases between them. This CDR3 has 18 amino acids. The source of this sequence is a man aged 35 to 55 with glioma. This chain connects TRBV7-9 to TRBJ2-7; the D gene could be TRBD1 or TRBD2 (5 bases each). Sequencing was performed on PBMCs, taken from a glioma patient treated with radiotherapy, temozolomide or both. The CDR3 sequence is CASSLTGWPGASSYEQYF. The CDR3 DNA reads TGTGCCAGCAGCTTAACAGGCTGGCCCGGGGCGAGCTCCTACGAGCAGTACTTC. The whole variable domain, filled in from reference TRBV7-9 and TRBJ2-7, reads DTGVSQNPRHKITKRGQNVTFRCDPISEHNRLYWYRQTLGQGPEFLTYFQNEAQLEKSRLLSDRFSAERPKGSFSTLEIQRTEQGDSAMYLCASSLTGWPGASSYEQYFGPGTRLTVT.